This TCR beta chain was captured by sequencing in a study of CD8+ T cells in alopecia areata. The overall study: Treated patients received oral tofacitinib, 5 to 10 mg twice daily.

This CDR3 has 14 residues. The V end was cut by 3 bases, the J end by 3 bases, with 14 bases between. CDR1 is SQVTM, CDR2 ANQGSEA, per germline. Reverse transcription of extracted RNA yielded cDNA, which provided the sequencing template. Libraries were prepared by immunoSEQ multiplex PCR; TCRdb keeps only in-frame clonotypes and omits some of them. Among 150,000 or so clones, approximately 87% were seen once, and the ten largest hold roughly 16%. The material was CD8+ T cells sorted from blood, obtained at week 0. The V call is TRBV29-1, the J call TRBJ1-1, with TRBD1 as a possible D gene (6 bases). The receptor's source is a human donor with alopecia areata. CDR3 in amino acids: CSVEPGGGDTEAFF. The CDR3 nucleotides are TGCAGCGTTGAGCCGGGAGGGGGGGACACTGAAGCTTTCTTT.